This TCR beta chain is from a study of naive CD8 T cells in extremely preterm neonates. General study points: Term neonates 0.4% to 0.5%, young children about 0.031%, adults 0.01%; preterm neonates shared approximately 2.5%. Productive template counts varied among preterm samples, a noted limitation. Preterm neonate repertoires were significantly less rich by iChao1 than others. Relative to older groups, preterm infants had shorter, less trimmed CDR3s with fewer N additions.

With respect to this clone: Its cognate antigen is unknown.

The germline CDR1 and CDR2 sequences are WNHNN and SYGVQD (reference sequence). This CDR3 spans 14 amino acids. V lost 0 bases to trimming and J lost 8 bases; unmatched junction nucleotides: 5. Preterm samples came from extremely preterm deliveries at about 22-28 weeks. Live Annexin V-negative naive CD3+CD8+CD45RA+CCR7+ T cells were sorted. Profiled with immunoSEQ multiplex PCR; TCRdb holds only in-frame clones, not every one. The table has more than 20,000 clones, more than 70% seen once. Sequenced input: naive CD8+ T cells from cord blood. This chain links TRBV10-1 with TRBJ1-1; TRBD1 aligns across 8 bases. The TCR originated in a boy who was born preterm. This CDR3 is CASSESTRTGEAFF. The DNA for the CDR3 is TGCGCCAGCAGTGAGTCGACTCGGACAGGGGAAGCTTTCTTT.